This T cell receptor beta chain stems from a study of T cells in localized non-small cell lung cancer. Germline V gene data show CDR1 as KGHSH and CDR2 as LQKENI. V lost 0 bases to trimming and J lost 1 base, with 13 bases between them. The CDR3 runs to 16 residues. The data were produced by immunoSEQ multiplex PCR, yet TCRdb's version contains in-frame clones alone and is incomplete. The table records approximately 64,000 clones, approximately 87% of them present only once. The chain carries TRBV18 and TRBJ2-7; a weak D match, TRBD1 (6 bases). The sequence derives from a woman aged 35 to 69 with stage I lung adenocarcinoma. The sequences come from peripheral blood, collected before any cancer treatment. Written as DNA, the CDR3 is TGTGCCAGCTCACCACCTTCTGGGGGCACTTCCTACGAGCAGTACTTC. Encoded protein: CASSPPSGGTSYEQYF.